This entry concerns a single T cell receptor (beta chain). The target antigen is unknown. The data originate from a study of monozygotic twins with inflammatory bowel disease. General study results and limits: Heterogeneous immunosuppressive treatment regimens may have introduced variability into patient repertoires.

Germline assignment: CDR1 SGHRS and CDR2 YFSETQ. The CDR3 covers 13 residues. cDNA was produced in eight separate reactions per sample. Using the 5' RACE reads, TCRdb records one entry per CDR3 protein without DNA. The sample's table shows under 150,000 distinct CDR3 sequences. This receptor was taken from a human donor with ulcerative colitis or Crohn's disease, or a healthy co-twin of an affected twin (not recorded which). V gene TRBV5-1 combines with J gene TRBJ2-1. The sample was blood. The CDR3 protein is CASSWDSYNEQFF.